A single sample gave rise to the 25 T cell receptor beta chains below, sequenced in a study of cytomegalovirus exposure and HLA in healthy donors. Researchers ran the PCR with 60 Vbeta and 13 Jbeta primers. Profiling relied on immunoSEQ multiplex PCR, and the TCRdb table lists in-frame clones only, not all of them. Among about 200,000 clones listed, approximately 86% were seen once. What was sequenced was PBMCs. The receptors were sampled from a woman in her twenties or thirties in good health and CMV-seronegative.

The J gene is TRBJ2-3, the V gene TRBV5-1; no firm D call. Germline lookup yields CDR1 SGHRS and CDR2 YFSETQ. The CDR3 is 15 residues long. Trimming shortened V by 3 bases and J by 3 bases, and 14 bases separated the two germline ends. The CDR3 loop reads CASSYSDGRTDTQYF. The CDR3 DNA follows: TGCGCCAGCAGCTACAGTGATGGGCGAACAGATACGCAGTATTTT.

This clone was recorded a few times. J is TRBJ2-7 and V is TRBV11-2; maybe TRBD2 (6 bases). Trimming took 5 bases from V and 7 from J, leaving 15 bases between them. This CDR3 contains 13 residues. Per the germline V gene, CDR1 is SGHAT and CDR2 is FQNNGV. For the CDR3, the DNA is TGTGCCAGCAGCCCAGGGACTCCCCGGGAGCAGTACTTC. Amino acid sequence: CASSPGTPREQYF.

J is TRBJ2-1 and V is TRBV30, with TRBD2 as a possible D gene (6 bases). Trimming left V 1 base short and J 3 bases short, with 7 bases between. The germline CDR1 and CDR2 sequences are GTSNPN and SVGIG (reference sequence). The CDR3 totals 13 residues. The CDR3 sequence: CAWSAGDYNEQFF. In DNA form, the CDR3 reads TGTGCCTGGAGTGCGGGGGACTACAATGAGCAGTTCTTC.

The chain joins TRBV11-1 to TRBJ2-1; D not certain. CDR3 size: 16 residues. Between the trimmed V and J ends, which lost 3 bases and 10 bases, there was a span of 22 bases. Germline CDR1 SGHAT, CDR2 FQDESV (reference sequence). The CDR3 region has the DNA TGTGCCAGCAGCTTCTTGGGCTCCAGGCTGTATCAGGAGCAGTTCTTC. Encoded protein: CASSFLGSRLYQEQFF.

This sequence joins TRBV5-1 and TRBJ2-1; 7 bases are shared with TRBD2. The CDR3 runs to 13 residues. The germline V gene has CDR1 SGHRS and CDR2 YFSETQ. V lost 7 bases to trimming and J lost 4 bases; unmatched junction nucleotides: 5. CDR3 in DNA: TGCGCCAGCTCGCGGGAGACTTACAATGAGCAGTTCTTC. Residues: CASSRETYNEQFF.

V and J are TRBV19 and TRBJ2-7; TRBD1 matches 10 bases. Germline CDR1 is LNHDA and CDR2 is SQIVND (reference sequence). Trimming took 6 bases from V and 7 from J; bases not matched to a gene: 12. The CDR3 consists of 15 residues. The CDR3 nucleotides are TGTGCCAGTAGCCCGGGGGACAGGGGTCTGAGGGAGCAGTACTTC. It is translated as CASSPGDRGLREQYF.

The chain joins TRBV5-1 to TRBJ2-3, with 11 bases fitting TRBD2. The CDR3 has 17 amino acids. Germline CDR1 and CDR2: SGHRS and YFSETQ. The trim removed 0 bases at V and 4 bases at J, leaving 7 bases unmatched. CDR3 nucleotide sequence: TGCGCCAGCAGCTTGGCCCTAACTAGCGGGAGTGCAGATACGCAGTATTTT. It specifies CASSLALTSGSADTQYF.

The chain carries TRBV7-2 and TRBJ2-1; 12 bases are shared with TRBD2. The junction had 20 bases not matched to a gene; V was cut back by 6 bases and J by 8 bases. CDR1 and CDR2 from the germline V gene are SGHTA and FQGNSA. CDR3 length: 19 amino acids. The CDR3: CASRRGASGRALSWDEQFF. The CDR3 DNA reads TGTGCCAGCAGGAGAGGGGCTAGCGGGAGGGCCCTGTCTTGGGATGAGCAGTTCTTC.

This chain uses TRBV6-1 with TRBJ2-1; possible D gene TRBD2, 5 bases. This CDR3 contains 15 residues. Trimming took off 7 bases at V and 6 bases at J, with 19 bases between the two ends. Germline lookup yields CDR1 MNHNS and CDR2 SASEGT. The CDR3 nucleotides read TGTGCCAGCAAGGGTCTGCTAGCTGTGGGCAATGAGCAGTTCTTC. As protein: CASKGLLAVGNEQFF.

The chain recombines TRBV7-9 with TRBJ2-5; 10 positions agree with TRBD2. Germline trimming cut 0 bases from V and 5 bases from J; bases unmatched to any gene: 15. This CDR3 is 19 amino acids long. Per the germline V gene, CDR1 is SEHNR and CDR2 is FQNEAQ (reference sequence). The CDR3: CASSLAQREGLRVRETQYF. CDR3 bases: TGTGCCAGCAGCTTAGCCCAGCGGGAGGGCCTCAGGGTCCGGGAGACCCAGTACTTC.

The CDR3 nucleotides read TGCGCCAGCAGCTTGGTGATAGGGGAGGCCTACGAGCAGTACTTC. Translation gives CASSLVIGEAYEQYF. The chain is built from TRBV5-1 and TRBJ2-7; D is possibly TRBD2 (6 bases). CDR3 length: 15 residues. Trimming took off 0 bases at V and 2 bases at J, with 12 bases between the two ends. CDR1 and CDR2 (germline): SGHRS, YFSETQ.

The chain links TRBV11-2 to TRBJ1-1; D perhaps matches TRBD1 (6 bases). The V end lost 1 base, the J end lost 8 bases, and 11 bases lay between the germline ends. CDR3 size: 13 residues. Germline V gives CDR1 SGHAT, CDR2 FQNNGV. In DNA form, the CDR3 reads TGTGCCAGCAGCTTAGTATACAGGGCAGAAGCTTTCTTT. This gives the protein CASSLVYRAEAFF.

The chain uses TRBV18 and TRBJ1-5; D call uncertain. The CDR3 runs 13 residues. The germline V gene encodes CDR1 KGHSH and CDR2 LQKENI. Trimming removed 8 bases from V and 0 bases from J, with 8 bases in between. The chain's CDR3 is CASGENSNQPQHF. Written as DNA, the CDR3 is TGTGCCAGCGGAGAGAATAGCAATCAGCCCCAGCATTTT. The full variable domain, completed using reference TRBV18 and TRBJ1-5, is NAGVMQNPRHLVRRRGQEARLRCSPMKGHSHVYWYRQLPEEGLKFMVYLQKENIIDESGMPKERFSAEFPKEGPSILRIQQVVRGDSAAYFCASGENSNQPQHFGDGTRLSIL.

The chain links TRBV27 to TRBJ2-7, with 10 bases that match TRBD2. Unmatched junction bases numbered 6, after V lost 3 bases and J lost 4 bases. The CDR3 covers 15 residues. Germline CDR1 reads MNHEY; CDR2 reads SMNVEV (reference sequence). CDR3 protein: CASSFGLAGAYEQYF. CDR3 sequence (DNA): TGTGCCAGCAGTTTCGGGCTAGCGGGAGCGTACGAGCAGTACTTC.

V gene TRBV4-1 combines with J gene TRBJ2-1; TRBD2 might be the D (6 bases). This CDR3 contains 16 residues. V was cut by 4 bases and J by 1 base, with 14 bases left in between. The germline V gene has CDR1 MGHRA and CDR2 YSYEKL. The CDR3 DNA reads TGCGCCAGCAGCCGAGCCGGGACTTTGTCCTACAATGAGCAGTTCTTC. The encoded protein is CASSRAGTLSYNEQFF.

A single count supports this clone. This rearrangement joins TRBV6-1 to TRBJ2-4; TRBD2 aligns across 9 bases. Unmatched junction bases numbered 10, after V lost 6 bases and J lost 16 bases. CDR3 length: 12 residues. CDR1 MNHNS and CDR2 SASEGT come from the germline V gene. CDR3: CASSQGLATEYF. CDR3 DNA sequence: TGTGCCAGCAGCCAAGGACTAGCGACTGAATACTTC.

This clone has only a few counts. The rearrangement uses TRBV5-4 and TRBJ2-2; 10 bases fit TRBD1. Trimming at V came to 3 bases and at J to 2 bases, leaving 4 bases not matched to a gene. CDR3 size: 16 residues. Looked up from germline, CDR1 is SGHNT and CDR2 is YYREEE (reference sequence). DNA of the CDR3: TGTGCCAGCAGCTGGGGACAGGGGACTAACACCGGGGAGCTGTTTTTT. Amino acid sequence: CASSWGQGTNTGELFF.

V gene TRBV10-2 combines with J gene TRBJ2-7, with D possibly TRBD2 on 5 matching bases. Trimming took off 7 bases at V and 3 bases at J, with 22 bases between the two ends. This CDR3 contains 16 residues. Germline V CDR1 and CDR2: WSHSY, SAAADI. This CDR3 is CASTRSRGITDYEQYF. CDR3 in DNA: TGCGCCAGCACTCGTTCTCGAGGGATTACTGACTACGAGCAGTACTTC.

This clone was detected a few times. The V call is TRBV6-1, the J call TRBJ2-1; 7 nucleotides align to TRBD1. V lost 6 bases, J lost 9 bases, and 8 bases stayed unmatched. Germline CDR1 MNHNS, CDR2 SASEGT. The CDR3 is made up of 13 amino acids. The CDR3 region has the DNA TGTGCCAGCAGCGCGAGCAGGGGGAGTGAGCAGTTCTTC. Its protein is CASSASRGSEQFF.

The V gene is TRBV6-1, the J gene TRBJ2-3; TRBD2 agrees at 7 bases. V shed 2 bases, J shed 6 bases, and the junction held 8 bases outside the gene matches. Germline V gene data show CDR1 as MNHNS and CDR2 as SASEGT. The CDR3 totals 15 residues. CDR3 nucleotides: TGTGCCAGCAGTGAATCGGGGGGACGCGTGGATACGCAGTATTTT. It translates to CASSESGGRVDTQYF.

The gene calls are TRBV25-1 and TRBJ1-1, with a possible D match to TRBD1 (5 bases). The germline V gene encodes CDR1 MGHDK and CDR2 SYGVNS. This CDR3 contains 13 residues. Deletions cut 0 bases from V and 7 bases from J, with 9 bases between. The CDR3 region has the DNA TGTGCCAGCAGTGAATATTTTCAGGGTGAAGCTTTCTTT. Protein sequence: CASSEYFQGEAFF.

This clone occurred a few times. The chain carries TRBV4-1 and TRBJ2-2; possible D gene TRBD1, 5 bases. This CDR3 contains 15 residues. Trimming pared 1 base from V and 4 bases from J, leaving 10 bases between. The germline CDR1 and CDR2 sequences are MGHRA and YSYEKL. The CDR3 region has the DNA TGCGCCAGCAGCCAAGGAAAGGGGCTCACCGGGGAGCTGTTTTTT. This codes for CASSQGKGLTGELFF.

CDR3 residues: CASSLGSGRAGELFF. The DNA of the CDR3 is TGTGCCAGCAGCTTGGGTAGCGGGAGGGCCGGGGAGCTGTTTTTT. The rearrangement links TRBV5-4 to TRBJ2-2, with 11 bases matching TRBD2. There are 15 residues in the CDR3. Trimming removed 0 bases from V and 6 bases from J; junction bases left unmatched: 1. From germline, CDR1 is SGHNT and CDR2 YYREEE (reference sequence).

This rearrangement joins TRBV5-6 to TRBJ2-7; tentatively, D is TRBD2 (5 bases). CDR1 is SGHDT and CDR2 is YYEEEE in the germline V gene. V was trimmed by 4 bases and J by 1 base, leaving 15 bases between them. The CDR3 runs to 15 residues. The CDR3 here is CASSRLAFGSYEQYF. Here the CDR3 DNA reads TGTGCCAGCAGCCGCCTAGCATTTGGGTCCTACGAGCAGTACTTC. The full variable domain, with the rest looked up from reference TRBV5-6 and TRBJ2-7, is DAGVTQSPTHLIKTRGQQVTLRCSPKSGHDTVSWYQQALGQGPQFIFQYYEEEERQRGNFPDRFSGHQFPNYSSELNVNALLLGDSALYLCASSRLAFGSYEQYFGPGTRLTVT.

This chain's CDR3 is CASSEMVGGAGQPQHF. The CDR3 coding sequence is TGTGCCAGCAGTGAAATGGTGGGGGGGGCAGGGCAGCCCCAGCATTTT. This chain joins TRBV6-1 and TRBJ1-5; D is perhaps TRBD1 (6 bases). V gave up 2 bases and J gave up 7 bases, with 18 bases separating them. CDR1 is MNHNS, CDR2 SASEGT, per germline. This CDR3 is built from 16 residues.